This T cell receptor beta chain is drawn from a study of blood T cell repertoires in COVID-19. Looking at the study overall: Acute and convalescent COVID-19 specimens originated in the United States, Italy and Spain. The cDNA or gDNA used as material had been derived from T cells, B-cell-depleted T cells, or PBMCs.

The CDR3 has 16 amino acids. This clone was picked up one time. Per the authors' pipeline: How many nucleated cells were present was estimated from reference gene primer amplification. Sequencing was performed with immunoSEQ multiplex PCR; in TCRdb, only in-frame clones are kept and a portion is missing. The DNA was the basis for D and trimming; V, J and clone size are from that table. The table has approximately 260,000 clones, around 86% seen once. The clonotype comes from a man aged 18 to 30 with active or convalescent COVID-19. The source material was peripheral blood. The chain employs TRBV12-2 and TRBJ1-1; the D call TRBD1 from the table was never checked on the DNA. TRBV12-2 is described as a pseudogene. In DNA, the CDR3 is TGTGCAAGTCGCTCCCCCAGGGGCTTTAAGAACACTGAAGCTTTCTTT. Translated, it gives CASRSPRGFKNTEAFF.